A selection of T cell receptor beta chains follows, all from one sample in a study of shared clonotypes between healthy human individuals. The data were produced by immunoSEQ multiplex PCR, yet TCRdb's version contains in-frame clones alone and is incomplete. The repertoire holds under 1 million clones, with about 96% as singletons. The source material was naive CD8+ T cells sorted from blood. The receptor set was obtained from a man in his thirties or forties in good health. The CDR3 runs from the conserved cysteine through the conserved F or W. Fields, in order: J gene, D gene, clone size, V gene, CDR3 DNA, CDR3 protein. The D gene is left open where the match is weak. A clone size is listed for some rows: how often the clone was seen (once, few, many), or a class if it is expanded.

J gene: TRBJ2-7; D gene: .; clone size: .; V gene: TRBV10-2; CDR3 DNA: TGCGCCAGCAGAATCTCGGGATTCTCCTACGAGCAGTACTTC; CDR3 protein: CASRISGFSYEQYF
J gene: TRBJ2-3; D gene: .; clone size: .; V gene: TRBV7-2; CDR3 DNA: TGTGCCAGCAGCTTAGGCCTCTCTAGCACAGATACGCAGTATTTT; CDR3 protein: CASSLGLSSTDTQYF
J gene: TRBJ2-1; D gene: TRBD2; clone size: .; V gene: TRBV28; CDR3 DNA: TGTGCCAGCAGGACTAGCGGGAAATACAATGAGCAGTTCTTC; CDR3 protein: CASRTSGKYNEQFF
J gene: TRBJ1-1; D gene: TRBD1; clone size: .; V gene: TRBV2; CDR3 DNA: TGTGCCAGCTTGGGGACAGACAACAAAGCTTTCTTT; CDR3 protein: CASLGTDNKAFF
J gene: TRBJ2-3; D gene: .; clone size: .; V gene: TRBV4-3; CDR3 DNA: TGCGCCAGCAGCCAAGATGGGGTAGCGGTCCCAGATACGCAGTATTTT; CDR3 protein: CASSQDGVAVPDTQYF
J gene: TRBJ2-1; D gene: TRBD2; clone size: .; V gene: TRBV29-1; CDR3 DNA: TGCAGCGTCGGAGGGGGACTAGCGGGATTAGACGAGCAGTTCTTC; CDR3 protein: CSVGGGLAGLDEQFF
J gene: TRBJ2-1; D gene: TRBD2; clone size: .; V gene: TRBV27; CDR3 DNA: TGTGCCAGCAGCGAGACTCCTAGCGGGAGGCCCTTCAATGAGCAGTTCTTC; CDR3 protein: CASSETPSGRPFNEQFF
J gene: TRBJ2-3; D gene: .; clone size: .; V gene: TRBV5-6; CDR3 DNA: TGTGCCAGCAGCTTGAGTGGGTACAGGAGTAGCACAGATACGCAGTATTTT; CDR3 protein: CASSLSGYRSSTDTQYF
J gene: TRBJ2-1; D gene: .; clone size: .; V gene: TRBV5-4; CDR3 DNA: TGTGCCAGCAGCAACCCAGGGGCGGGGCCTGATGAGCAGTTCTTC; CDR3 protein: CASSNPGAGPDEQFF
J gene: TRBJ2-2; D gene: TRBD2; clone size: .; V gene: TRBV9; CDR3 DNA: TGTGCCAGCAGCCAGGGACTAGCGGGAGGGCCTATCACCGGGGAGCTGTTTTTT; CDR3 protein: CASSQGLAGGPITGELFF
J gene: TRBJ2-7; D gene: TRBD2; clone size: .; V gene: TRBV28; CDR3 DNA: TGTGCCAGCAGCCCTGTTGACAGTCCGGGACTAGCGGGGATCGAGCAGTACTTC; CDR3 protein: CASSPVDSPGLAGIEQYF
J gene: TRBJ2-1; D gene: .; clone size: .; V gene: TRBV5-6; CDR3 DNA: TGTGCCAGCACGAGATTTAGCGGAAAATACAATGAGCAGTTCTTC; CDR3 protein: CASTRFSGKYNEQFF
J gene: TRBJ2-1; D gene: TRBD2; clone size: once; V gene: TRBV29-1; CDR3 DNA: TGCAGCGTTACGGGAGGACTAGAGTCCTACAATGAGCAGTTCTTC; CDR3 protein: CSVTGGLESYNEQFF
J gene: TRBJ2-3; D gene: TRBD2; clone size: once; V gene: TRBV10-3; CDR3 DNA: TGTGCCATCAGTAATCGGGGACTAGCGGCTGATACGCAGTATTTT; CDR3 protein: CAISNRGLAADTQYF
J gene: TRBJ1-1; D gene: TRBD1; clone size: .; V gene: TRBV6-5; CDR3 DNA: TGTGCCAGCAGACTCAACAGGGGCCAATGGTCAGCTTTCTTT; CDR3 protein: CASRLNRGQWSAFF
J gene: TRBJ2-7; D gene: .; clone size: .; V gene: TRBV4-1; CDR3 DNA: TGCGCCAGCAGCCAAGATCAGGGGGGACCGCTCGCCTACGAGCAGTACTTC; CDR3 protein: CASSQDQGGPLAYEQYF
J gene: TRBJ2-1; D gene: .; clone size: .; V gene: TRBV6-6; CDR3 DNA: TGTGCCAGCAGTTACTGGGGGGAGGATGAGCAGTTCTTC; CDR3 protein: CASSYWGEDEQFF
J gene: TRBJ2-3; D gene: .; clone size: .; V gene: TRBV7-9; CDR3 DNA: TGTGCCAGCAGCTTATGGGGAGACACAGATACGCAGTATTTT; CDR3 protein: CASSLWGDTDTQYF
J gene: TRBJ2-5; D gene: .; clone size: .; V gene: TRBV27; CDR3 DNA: TGTGCCAGCAGTTTAATACCAGGGGCCAAAGAGACCCAGTACTTC; CDR3 protein: CASSLIPGAKETQYF
J gene: TRBJ2-7; D gene: .; clone size: .; V gene: TRBV10-3; CDR3 DNA: TGTGCCATCGGGCAGGCCGGGAGTAAATACGAGCAGTACTTC; CDR3 protein: CAIGQAGSKYEQYF
J gene: TRBJ2-7; D gene: TRBD1; clone size: .; V gene: TRBV9; CDR3 DNA: TGTGCCAGCAGCCCGGGGACAGGGATCTACGAGCAGTACTTC; CDR3 protein: CASSPGTGIYEQYF
J gene: TRBJ1-3; D gene: .; clone size: once; V gene: TRBV27; CDR3 DNA: TGTGCCAGCAGTTTGCACGGGCAGGACAGTTCGGGAAACACCATATATTTT; CDR3 protein: CASSLHGQDSSGNTIYF
J gene: TRBJ2-7; D gene: TRBD1; clone size: .; V gene: TRBV5-1; CDR3 DNA: TGCGCCAGCAGACAGACAGGGGGTTTCTACGAGCAGTACTTC; CDR3 protein: CASRQTGGFYEQYF
J gene: TRBJ2-7; D gene: TRBD1; clone size: .; V gene: TRBV18; CDR3 DNA: TGTGCCAGCTCACCACCGAGGGGACAGGTTAGCTACGAGCAGTACTTC; CDR3 protein: CASSPPRGQVSYEQYF
J gene: TRBJ2-5; D gene: .; clone size: .; V gene: TRBV19; CDR3 DNA: TGTGCCAGTAGTCCCTTTTACGGCGCCGATCAAGAGACCCAGTACTTC; CDR3 protein: CASSPFYGADQETQYF
J gene: TRBJ2-3; D gene: TRBD2; clone size: once; V gene: TRBV5-5; CDR3 DNA: TGTGCCAGCAGCTTGGGTTTTGTCGGGAGGGCCGGTGCAGATACGCAGTATTTT; CDR3 protein: CASSLGFVGRAGADTQYF
J gene: TRBJ2-7; D gene: .; clone size: .; V gene: TRBV6-1; CDR3 DNA: TGTGCCAGCAGTGAAAAAAGTTCTGCTAGCTCCTACGAGCAGTACTTC; CDR3 protein: CASSEKSSASSYEQYF
J gene: TRBJ2-5; D gene: .; clone size: .; V gene: TRBV27; CDR3 DNA: TGTGCCAGCAGCCCCTTACGAGGGGAGACCCAGTACTTC; CDR3 protein: CASSPLRGETQYF
J gene: TRBJ2-1; D gene: .; clone size: .; V gene: TRBV4-3; CDR3 DNA: TGCGCCAGCAGCCAATCGGCGAGGGGTGATGAGCAGTTCTTC; CDR3 protein: CASSQSARGDEQFF
J gene: TRBJ2-7; D gene: .; clone size: .; V gene: TRBV27; CDR3 DNA: TGTGCCAGCAGTTTAGTGGGTCCCGGCGCCTTCAGCGAGCAGTACTTC; CDR3 protein: CASSLVGPGAFSEQYF
J gene: TRBJ2-7; D gene: .; clone size: .; V gene: TRBV7-9; CDR3 DNA: TGTGCCAGCAGCTTATCGACAGACTACGAGCAGTACTTC; CDR3 protein: CASSLSTDYEQYF
J gene: TRBJ2-7; D gene: .; clone size: .; V gene: TRBV7-9; CDR3 DNA: TGTGCCAGCAGCCCACCCGTCTACGAGCAGTACTTC; CDR3 protein: CASSPPVYEQYF